Below are 14 T cell receptor beta chains sequenced from a single sample in a study of CD8 T cells in Susac syndrome. cDNA came from about 0.5 to 1 ug RNA primed by random hexamers. TCRdb redid the calling of the immunoSEQ multiplex PCR reads with MiXCR, one entry per CDR3 protein. The data contain roughly 200,000 distinct CDR3 sequences, 85% to 95% of them singletons. Material for sequencing was CD4+ T cells from PBMCs. All receptors derive from a human donor in good health.

The gene calls are TRBV15 and TRBJ2-7; TRBD2 matches 11 bases. This CDR3 spans 14 amino acids. From germline, CDR1 is LNHNV and CDR2 YYDKDF (reference sequence). V gave up 3 bases and J gave up 5 bases; unmatched junction bases: 3. CDR3 coding DNA: TGTGCCACCAGCAGGCTAGCGGGAGGTCACGAGCAGTACTTC. Translation gives CATSRLAGGHEQYF.

This clonotype was seen once. The CDR3 loop reads CATSRDSGRGYEQYF. The CDR3 DNA reads TGTGCCACCAGCAGAGATAGCGGCAGGGGGTACGAGCAGTACTTC. The V call is TRBV15, the J call TRBJ2-7; maybe TRBD1 (7 bases). The CDR3 length is 15 residues. Trimming pared 0 bases from V and 4 bases from J, leaving 13 bases between. The germline V gene encodes CDR1 LNHNV and CDR2 YYDKDF (reference sequence).

The chain has TRBV3-1 and TRBJ1-2; D not certain. V was pared by 5 bases and J by 4 bases, with 11 bases between. The V gene's germline CDR1 is LGHDT and CDR2 YNNKEL (reference sequence). This CDR3 spans 13 amino acids. The CDR3: CASSRRGFYGYTF. The CDR3 nucleotides read TGTGCCAGCAGCAGGAGAGGCTTCTATGGCTACACCTTC.

The chain carries TRBV20-1 and TRBJ2-6; D uncertain. The CDR3 runs to 15 residues. CDR1 and CDR2 (germline): DFQATT, SNEGSKA (reference sequence). Trimming cost V 0 bases and J 2 bases, with 8 bases left between them. This CDR3 reads CSARDPLTGANVLTF. The CDR3, as DNA: TGCAGTGCTAGAGATCCCCTCACTGGGGCCAACGTCCTGACTTTC.

The chain links TRBV2 to TRBJ2-3; no firm D call. This CDR3 contains 13 residues. Germline CDR1 and CDR2: SNHLY and FYNNEI. Trimming shortened V by 7 bases and J by 2 bases, and 10 bases separated the two germline ends. CDR3 amino acids: CASNWLFTDTQYF. DNA of the CDR3: TGTGCCAGCAACTGGCTGTTCACAGATACGCAGTATTTT.

The chain is built from TRBV30 and TRBJ2-3, with D maybe TRBD2 (6 bases). Germline CDR1 GTSNPN, CDR2 SVGIG (reference sequence). V was trimmed by 5 bases and J by 1 base, leaving 10 bases between them. The CDR3 has 13 residues. The chain's CDR3 is CAWAPGGTDTQYF. The CDR3 nucleotides are TGTGCCTGGGCCCCGGGGGGCACAGATACGCAGTATTTT.

CDR3 sequence: CASRKQGFVGELFF. The CDR3 DNA sequence: TGTGCCAGCAGAAAACAGGGATTCGTCGGGGAGCTGTTTTTT. This chain joins TRBV6-2 or TRBV6-3 and TRBJ2-2; D possibly corresponds to TRBD1 (6 bases). The CDR3 spans 14 residues. Trimming took 6 bases from V and 7 from J, leaving 15 bases between them. Germline CDR1 is MNHEY and CDR2 is SVGEGT.

This chain connects TRBV4-3 to TRBJ2-1, with D perhaps TRBD1 or TRBD2 (5 bases each). The CDR3 is made up of 13 amino acids. V lost 0 bases and J lost 15, with 15 bases in between. CDR1 and CDR2 from the germline V gene are LGHNA and YSLEER. The CDR3 bases are TGCGCCAGCAGCCAAGAATTCGGGGCCACAGGGTTCTTC. Protein sequence: CASSQEFGATGFF.

The V and J genes are TRBV20-1 and TRBJ2-5; the match to TRBD2 covers 9 bases. The CDR3 is 14 amino acids. V dropped 3 bases and J dropped 7; count of bases not matched to a gene: 9. Germline CDR1 DFQATT, CDR2 SNEGSKA (reference sequence). For the CDR3, the DNA is TGCAGTGCTAGGCGGGAGGGCCGATGGGGGACCCAGTACTTC. This translates into CSARREGRWGTQYF.

The rearrangement uses TRBV7-3 and TRBJ2-1; the match to TRBD1 covers 9 bases. J lost 5 bases, V lost 5 bases, and 4 bases had no gene match. The CDR3 contains 14 residues. CDR1 and CDR2 from the germline V gene are SGHTA and FQGTGA. CDR3 sequence reads: CASSIGQGNNEQFF. The CDR3 region has the DNA TGTGCCAGCAGCATAGGACAGGGGAACAATGAGCAGTTCTTC.

The chain has TRBV24-1 and TRBJ2-3; TRBD2 might be the D (6 bases). Germline V CDR1 and CDR2: KGHDR, SFDVKD. CDR3 length: 13 amino acids. Trimming took off 7 bases at V and 4 bases at J, with 11 bases between the two ends. The CDR3 region has the DNA TGTGCCACCAGGCGGGGAGACGCAGATACGCAGTATTTT. Protein sequence: CATRRGDADTQYF.

The gene calls are TRBV2 and TRBJ1-2; 7 nucleotides line up with TRBD1. CDR3 length: 14 amino acids. Trimming cost V 1 base and J 7 bases; bases outside gene matches: 6. Germline lookup yields CDR1 SNHLY and CDR2 FYNNEI. In DNA, the CDR3 is TGTGCCAGCAGTGAAGTTCGAGGGGGCGGTGGCTACACCTTC. This codes for CASSEVRGGGGYTF.

The chain joins TRBV29-1 to TRBJ2-5, with D possibly being TRBD1 (5 bases). Trimming pared 2 bases from V and 5 bases from J, leaving 18 bases between. Germline assignment: CDR1 SQVTM and CDR2 ANQGSEA. The CDR3 is 15 residues long. The CDR3 region has the DNA TGCAGCGTTGAAAGAGGCAGGGCTCGGGCGGAGACCCAGTACTTC. Its protein product is CSVERGRARAETQYF.

The V and J genes are TRBV29-1 and TRBJ1-1; D gene ambiguous. This CDR3 region has 13 residues. Germline lookup yields CDR1 SQVTM and CDR2 ANQGSEA. Trimming removed 8 bases from V and 4 bases from J, with 17 bases in between. The CDR3 DNA reads as TGCAGCTCTCTCTTGCCTGGGATCACTGAAGCTTTCTTT. Its translation: CSSLLPGITEAFF.